The subject of this entry is one TCR beta chain. The sample belongs to a study of blood T cells in healthy people across ages. A second PCR, run for roughly 7 to 12 cycles, used a sample-barcoded 5' primer plus a J-beta primer mix. TCRdb reanalysed the 5' RACE reads using MiXCR and keeps one entry per CDR3 protein. The sample shows about 900,000 distinct CDR3 sequences, roughly 48% of them seen only once. Sequencing was done on a sample of blood. The TCR originated in a man aged 25 to 40 in good health.

The CDR3 bases are TGCAGCGTTGAAAAGGGGGGAGAGTATGGCTACACCTTC. Amino acids: CSVEKGGEYGYTF. V usage is TRBV29-1 and J usage is TRBJ1-2; possible D gene TRBD1, 6 bases. Trimming took off 2 bases at V and 5 bases at J, with 12 bases between the two ends. The CDR3 length is 13 residues. Germline V lookup: CDR1 SQVTM, CDR2 ANQGSEA. Complete variable domain (other parts from reference TRBV29-1 and TRBJ1-2): SAVISQKPSRDICQRGTSLTIQCQVDSQVTMMFWYRQQPGQSLTLIATANQGSEATYESGFVIDKFPISRPNLTFSTLTVSNMSPEDSSIYLCSVEKGGEYGYTFGSGTRLTVV.